The T cell receptor beta chain under discussion was sequenced for a study of cytomegalovirus exposure and HLA in healthy donors. Across the whole study: In an earlier analysis, 95 million to 140 million unique TCR beta sequences were found from 150 million to 200 million T cells.

The study's findings and limits: Among the most significant clusters, several appeared linked to common viral pathogens in a later analysis. The likely origin of a cluster of highly shared sequence variants was a sequencing artifact.

In the PCR, 60 Vbeta and 13 Jbeta primers were used. Data came from immunoSEQ multiplex PCR; TCRdb stores just in-frame clones and leaves some out. This table holds 100,000 to 150,000 clones, 75% to 85% found once. Points on this clone: What it binds is not known.

This CDR3 has 9 residues. Germline CDR1 is WNHNN and CDR2 is SYGVQD (reference sequence). V lost 10 bases, J lost 9 bases, and 7 bases lay in between. Sequenced input: PBMCs. The receptor's source is a middle-aged man in good health and CMV-seronegative. V is TRBV10-1 and J is TRBJ2-1, with unresolved D. CDR3 DNA: TGCGCCATCGGCGGTGAGCAGTTCTTC. Amino acid sequence: CAIGGEQFF.